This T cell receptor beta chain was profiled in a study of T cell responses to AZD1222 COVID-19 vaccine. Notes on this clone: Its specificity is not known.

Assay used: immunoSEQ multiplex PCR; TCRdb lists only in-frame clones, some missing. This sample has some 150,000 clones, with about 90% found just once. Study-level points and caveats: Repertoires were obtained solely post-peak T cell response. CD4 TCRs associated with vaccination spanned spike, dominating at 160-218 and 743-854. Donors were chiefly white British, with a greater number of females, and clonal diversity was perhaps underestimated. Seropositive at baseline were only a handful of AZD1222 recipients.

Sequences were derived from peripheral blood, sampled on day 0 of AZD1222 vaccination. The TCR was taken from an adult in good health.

Written as DNA, the CDR3 is TGCGCCAGTGCTCGGTGGCTAGCGGTTAATGAGCAGTTCTTC. It specifies CASARWLAVNEQFF. V and J are TRBV5-1 and TRBJ2-1; 7 bases align to TRBD2. This CDR3 region has 14 residues. Germline CDR1 and CDR2: SGHRS and YFSETQ. The V and J ends lost 8 bases and 7 bases, in that order; junction bases with no gene match: 12.